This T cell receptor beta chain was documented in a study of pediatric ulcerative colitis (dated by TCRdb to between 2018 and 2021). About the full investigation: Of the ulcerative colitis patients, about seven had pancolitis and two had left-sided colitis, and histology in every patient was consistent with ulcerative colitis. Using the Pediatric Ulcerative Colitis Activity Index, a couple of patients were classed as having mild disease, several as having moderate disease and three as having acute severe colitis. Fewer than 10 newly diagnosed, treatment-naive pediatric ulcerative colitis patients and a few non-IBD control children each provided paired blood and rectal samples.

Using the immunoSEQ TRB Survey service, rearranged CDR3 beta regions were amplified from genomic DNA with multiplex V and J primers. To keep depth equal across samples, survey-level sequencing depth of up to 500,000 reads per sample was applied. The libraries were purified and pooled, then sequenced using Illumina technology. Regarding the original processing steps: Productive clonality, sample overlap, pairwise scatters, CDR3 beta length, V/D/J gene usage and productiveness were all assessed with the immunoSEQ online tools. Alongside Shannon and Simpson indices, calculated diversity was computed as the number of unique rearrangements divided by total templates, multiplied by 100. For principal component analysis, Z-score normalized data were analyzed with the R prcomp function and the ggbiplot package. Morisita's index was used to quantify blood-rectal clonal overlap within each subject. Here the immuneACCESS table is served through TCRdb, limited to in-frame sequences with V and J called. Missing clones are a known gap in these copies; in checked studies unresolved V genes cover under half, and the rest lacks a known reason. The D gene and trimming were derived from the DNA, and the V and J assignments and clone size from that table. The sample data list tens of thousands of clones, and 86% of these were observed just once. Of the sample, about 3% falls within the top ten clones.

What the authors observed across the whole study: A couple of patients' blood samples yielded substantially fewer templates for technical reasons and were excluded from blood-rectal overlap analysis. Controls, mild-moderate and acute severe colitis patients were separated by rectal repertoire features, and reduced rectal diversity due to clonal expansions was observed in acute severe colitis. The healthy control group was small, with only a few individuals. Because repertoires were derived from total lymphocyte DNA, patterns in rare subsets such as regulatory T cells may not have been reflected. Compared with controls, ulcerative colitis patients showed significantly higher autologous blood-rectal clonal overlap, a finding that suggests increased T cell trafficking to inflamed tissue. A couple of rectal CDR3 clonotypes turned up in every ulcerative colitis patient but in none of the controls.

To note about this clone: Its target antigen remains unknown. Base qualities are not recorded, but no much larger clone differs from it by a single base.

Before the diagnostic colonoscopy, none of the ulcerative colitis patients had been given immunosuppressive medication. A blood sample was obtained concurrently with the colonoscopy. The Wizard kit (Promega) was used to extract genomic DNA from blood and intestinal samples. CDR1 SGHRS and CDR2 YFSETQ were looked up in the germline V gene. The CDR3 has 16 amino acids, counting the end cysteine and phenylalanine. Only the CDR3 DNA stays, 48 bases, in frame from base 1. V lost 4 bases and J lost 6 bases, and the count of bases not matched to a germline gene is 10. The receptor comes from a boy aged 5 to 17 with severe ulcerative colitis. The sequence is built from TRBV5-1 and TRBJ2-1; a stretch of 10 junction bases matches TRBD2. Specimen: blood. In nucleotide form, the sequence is TGCGCCAGCAGCACCGATAGCGGGAGGCCCCGCAATGAGCAGTTCTTC. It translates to CASSTDSGRPRNEQFF.